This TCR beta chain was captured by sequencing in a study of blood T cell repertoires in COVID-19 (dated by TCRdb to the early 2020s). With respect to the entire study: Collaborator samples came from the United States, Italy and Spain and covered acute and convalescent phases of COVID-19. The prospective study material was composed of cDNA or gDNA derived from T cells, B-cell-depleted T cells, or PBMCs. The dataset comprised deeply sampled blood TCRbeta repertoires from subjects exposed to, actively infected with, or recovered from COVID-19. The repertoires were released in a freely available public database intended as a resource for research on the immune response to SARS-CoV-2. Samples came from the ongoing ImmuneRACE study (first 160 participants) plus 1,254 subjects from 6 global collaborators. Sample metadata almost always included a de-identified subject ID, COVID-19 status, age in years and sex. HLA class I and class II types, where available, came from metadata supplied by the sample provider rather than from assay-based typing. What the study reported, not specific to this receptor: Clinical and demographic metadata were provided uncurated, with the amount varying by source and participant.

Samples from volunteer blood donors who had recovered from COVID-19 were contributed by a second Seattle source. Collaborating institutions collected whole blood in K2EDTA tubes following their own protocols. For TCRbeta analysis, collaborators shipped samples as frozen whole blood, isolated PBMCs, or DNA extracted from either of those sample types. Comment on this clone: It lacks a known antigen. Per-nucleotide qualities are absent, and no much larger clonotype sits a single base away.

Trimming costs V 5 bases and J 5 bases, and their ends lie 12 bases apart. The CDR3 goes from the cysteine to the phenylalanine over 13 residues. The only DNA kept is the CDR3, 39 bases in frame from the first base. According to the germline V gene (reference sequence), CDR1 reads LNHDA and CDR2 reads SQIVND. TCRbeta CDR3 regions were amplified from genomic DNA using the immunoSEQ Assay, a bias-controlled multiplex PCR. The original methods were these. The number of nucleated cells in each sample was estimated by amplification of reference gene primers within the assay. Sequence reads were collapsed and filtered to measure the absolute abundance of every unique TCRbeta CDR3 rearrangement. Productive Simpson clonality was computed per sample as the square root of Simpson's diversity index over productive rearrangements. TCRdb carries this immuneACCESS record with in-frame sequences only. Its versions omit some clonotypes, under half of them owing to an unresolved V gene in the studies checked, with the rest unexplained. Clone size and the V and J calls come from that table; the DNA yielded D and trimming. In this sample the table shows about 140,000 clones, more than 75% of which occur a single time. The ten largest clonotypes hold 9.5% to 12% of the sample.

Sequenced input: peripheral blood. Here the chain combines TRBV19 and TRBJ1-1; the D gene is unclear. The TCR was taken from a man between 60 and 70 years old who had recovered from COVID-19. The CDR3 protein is CASSPAARTEAFF. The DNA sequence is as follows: TGTGCCAGTAGTCCCGCGGCGAGGACTGAAGCTTTCTTT.